The entry below describes one TCR beta chain. The antigen is not known. This record belongs to a study of human T cells and chemical hapten exposure. Turning to the study itself: Sensitization was performed using 2% DPC on a roughly 2 cm by roughly 2 cm upper inner arm skin site. Study-level results: There was no change with DPC sensitization in TCRs above 1 in 1000 frequency.

The CDR3 spans 15 residues. Germline V lookup: CDR1 SNHLY, CDR2 FYNNEI. V was clipped by 7 bases and J by 5 bases; unmatched bases: 9. Time point given: patch test 1, 2 weeks after DPC sensitization. Specified treatment: therapeutic diphenylcyclopropenone sensitization with weekly scalp DPC. Patches went on only after blood had been drawn each time. MiXCR was run by TCRdb on the RACE reads, yielding one entry per CDR3 protein. Of under 120,000 distinct CDR3 sequences in the sample, around 10% were seen once. The genes are TRBV2 and TRBJ2-2; TRBD2 agrees at 8 bases. This sample comprised whole blood, obtained in connection with sensitization to the hapten diphenylcyclopropenone (DPC). The origin of this receptor is a woman aged 40 to 50 with alopecia areata. Some clones in this sample may be carry-over from other donors' samples. CDR3 nucleotides: TGTGCCAGCATCGCGCTCCCGGGGGGGACCGGGGAGCTGTTTTTT. It yields the protein CASIALPGGTGELFF.